This is a list of T cell receptor beta chains from one sample in a study of human T cells and chemical hapten exposure. Using its own MiXCR run on the RACE reads, TCRdb lists one record per CDR3 protein. The table lists some 77,000 distinct CDR3 sequences, 10% of them singletons. This sample comprised whole blood, obtained in connection with sensitization to the hapten diphenylcyclopropenone (DPC). These receptors all stem from a woman aged 45 to 65 with alopecia areata. Some clones in this sample may be carry-over from other donors' samples. Both conserved end residues are part of each CDR3. Each record gives: D gene, J gene, V gene, clone size, CDR3 protein, CDR3 DNA. The D gene is left open where the match is weak. Size tells how often a clone was seen (once, few, many) or the class of an expanded clone, and some rows leave it out.

>-|TRBJ2-1|TRBV6-6|many
CASHDAGSPNSYNEQFF
TGTGCCAGTCATGATGCGGGATCGCCCAACTCCTACAATGAGCAGTTCTTC
>-|TRBJ2-7|TRBV20-1|-
CSARVGEREQYF
TGCAGTGCTAGAGTTGGGGAGCGCGAGCAGTACTTC
>TRBD1|TRBJ1-4|TRBV15|many
CATSPGGAGEKLFF
TGTGCCACCAGTCCAGGGGGCGCCGGTGAAAAACTGTTTTTT
>TRBD2|TRBJ2-7|TRBV28|few
CASSFPLVGGRDEQYF
TGTGCCAGCAGTTTCCCCTTAGTGGGAGGGAGGGACGAGCAGTACTTC
>TRBD2|TRBJ2-7|TRBV28|many
CASSSLSSGLQSYEQYF
TGTGCCAGCAGTTCCCTGTCTAGCGGCCTCCAATCCTACGAGCAGTACTTC
>-|TRBJ1-1|TRBV12-3/TRBV12-4|many
CASSLAGRSREAFF
TGTGCCAGCAGTTTAGCGGGACGGTCCCGGGAAGCTTTCTTT
>TRBD2|TRBJ2-1|TRBV5-1|-
CVSSSGLAGGISYNEQFF
TGCGTCAGCAGCTCGGGACTAGCGGGAGGCATATCCTACAATGAGCAGTTCTTC
>-|TRBJ2-6|TRBV28|-
CASNDRWWSGANVLTF
TGTGCCAGCAATGACAGGTGGTGGTCTGGGGCCAACGTCCTGACTTTC
>-|TRBJ2-2|TRBV5-1|-
CASSSMGSGAGELFF
TGCGCCAGCAGCTCAATGGGATCAGGGGCCGGGGAGCTGTTTTTT
>-|TRBJ1-3|TRBV6-2/TRBV6-3|-
CASGPTASGNTIYF
TGTGCCAGCGGGCCCACGGCATCTGGAAACACCATATATTTT
>-|TRBJ2-2|TRBV27|many
CASTPGFLNTGELFF
TGTGCCAGCACCCCTGGTTTCCTGAACACCGGGGAGCTGTTTTTT
>TRBD1|TRBJ2-2|TRBV5-1|-
CASSLSGTENTGELFF
TGCGCCAGCAGCTTGTCCGGGACAGAGAACACCGGGGAGCTGTTTTTT
>-|TRBJ1-6|TRBV11-3|-
CASSLAHKANSPLHF
TGTGCCAGCAGCTTAGCTCATAAGGCAAATTCACCCCTCCACTTT
>TRBD2|TRBJ2-1|TRBV30|few
CAWSVLAGSYNEQFF
TGTGCCTGGAGTGTACTAGCGGGGTCCTACAATGAGCAGTTCTTC